Each of the 10 T cell receptor beta chains below was sequenced from the same sample in a study of T cells after yellow fever vaccination. TCRdb reprocessed the 5' RACE reads with MiXCR, giving one entry per CDR3 protein. The sample shows a few hundred thousand distinct CDR3 sequences, more than 3% of them seen only once. Sequencing was performed on CD4+ T cells sorted from PBMCs, taken 10 days after the yellow fever booster vaccination. The receptors here all came from a man in his late teens or twenties who received the YFV17D yellow fever vaccine.

This clonotype was picked up a small number of times. The chain carries TRBV4-1 and TRBJ1-5; no reliable D call. The CDR3 runs to 17 residues. The V end lost 0 bases, the J end lost 2 bases, and 14 bases lay between the germline ends. Germline-derived CDR1 and CDR2 are MGHRA and YSYEKL. CDR3 amino acids: CASSQDLARRGNQPQHF. In DNA, the CDR3 is TGCGCCAGCAGCCAAGATTTAGCTCGGAGGGGCAATCAGCCCCAGCATTTT.

The chain recombines TRBV4-3 with TRBJ1-2, with D unresolved. The CDR3 loop spans 15 amino acids. Between the trimmed V and J ends, which lost 0 bases and 8 bases, there was a span of 16 bases. Germline CDR1 and CDR2: LGHNA and YSLEER. In DNA, the CDR3 is TGCGCCAGCAGCCAAGATCGACTAGGGCTGGGCGGCTACACCTTC. Amino acid sequence: CASSQDRLGLGGYTF.

This clonotype was seen repeatedly, ten times or more. The chain joins TRBV5-1 to TRBJ2-1; tentative D call: TRBD2 (7 bases). The CDR3 extends over 11 amino acids. The germline CDR1 and CDR2 sequences are SGHRS and YFSETQ. The germline V and J ends were trimmed by 8 bases and 9 bases, with 12 bases remaining between them. The CDR3: CASRGGREQFF. The CDR3 nucleotides read TGCGCCAGTCGCGGGGGCCGTGAGCAGTTCTTC.

This clonotype was picked up many times. The rearrangement links TRBV5-1 to TRBJ2-1; 11 positions match TRBD1. There are 15 residues in the CDR3. Per germline, CDR1 SGHRS and CDR2 YFSETQ. V trimming: 3 bases; J trimming: 8 bases; junction bases outside the gene matches: 7. The CDR3 coding sequence is TGCGCCAGCAGCTGGGGGACAGGGGGTTTCGATGAGCAGTTCTTC. Encoded protein: CASSWGTGGFDEQFF.

This clonotype was recorded at least ten times. This rearrangement joins TRBV7-8 to TRBJ2-1; 7 bases match TRBD1. J lost 9 bases, V lost 1 base, and 9 bases had no gene match. The CDR3 consists of 15 residues. Germline CDR1 and CDR2: SGHVS and FQNEAQ. Written as DNA, the CDR3 is TGTGCCAGCAGCTTAGTTCGGACAGGCGTCGGTGAGCAGTTCTTC. Its protein is CASSLVRTGVGEQFF.

This clonotype occurred many times. The chain couples TRBV18 to TRBJ2-5, with D unresolved. The CDR3 is 14 residues long. V lost 1 base, J lost 0 bases, and 6 bases lay in between. Germline V CDR1 and CDR2: KGHSH, LQKENI. This CDR3 reads CASSPLSDQETQYF. CDR3 sequence (DNA): TGTGCCAGCTCACCACTGTCAGACCAAGAGACCCAGTACTTC.

This clonotype was counted many times. The chain combines TRBV20-1 with TRBJ2-5; weak D call: TRBD2 (6 bases). Germline V gene sequence: CDR1 DFQATT, CDR2 SNEGSKA (reference sequence). With 1 base removed from V and 4 bases from J, the gap between germline ends came to 7 bases. There are 12 residues in the CDR3. This chain's CDR3 is CSARVGGETQYF. Written as DNA, the CDR3 is TGCAGTGCTAGAGTGGGGGGAGAGACCCAGTACTTC.

This clonotype was counted only a few times. J is TRBJ2-3 and V is TRBV3-1; 9 bases are shared with TRBD2. With 6 bases clipped from V and 2 bases from J, the junction kept 6 bases outside the gene matches. Germline values: CDR1 LGHDT, CDR2 YNNKEL (reference sequence). The CDR3 extends over 15 amino acids. DNA of the CDR3: TGTGCCAGCAGTCCCATAGCGGGGGTCACAGATACGCAGTATTTT. This encodes CASSPIAGVTDTQYF.

The V and J genes are TRBV28 and TRBJ1-1; TRBD1 might be the D (5 bases). CDR1 is MDHEN and CDR2 is SYDVKM in the germline V gene. The CDR3 runs 12 residues. Trimming removed 7 bases from V and 1 base from J, with 7 bases in between. The CDR3 region is CASIGTNTEAFF. The CDR3, as DNA: TGTGCCAGCATTGGGACGAACACTGAAGCTTTCTTT.

This clonotype has only a few counts. This chain joins TRBV7-2 and TRBJ2-5, with D uncertain. V dropped 2 bases and J dropped 1 base, with 17 bases sitting between them. This CDR3 spans 17 amino acids. The germline V gene encodes CDR1 SGHTA and CDR2 FQGNSA. CDR3 sequence: CASSLLISSQGQETQYF. In DNA, the CDR3 is TGTGCCAGCAGCTTATTAATTTCCTCTCAAGGCCAAGAGACCCAGTACTTC.